This T cell receptor beta chain comes out of a study of OX40 agonist ivuxolimab in advanced cancers. Context from the whole study: Ivuxolimab, which targeted the costimulatory receptor OX40 (CD134), was an agonistic, fully human IgG2 monoclonal antibody. Intravenous ivuxolimab was administered to patients every 2 weeks at six dose levels: 0.01, 0.1, 0.3, 1.5, 3 and 10 mg/kg. Of the 50 or so patients in dose escalation, about 19 had hepatocellular carcinoma, some 15 had melanoma, 9 had renal cell carcinoma and 9 had head and neck cancer. In the dose-escalation cohort, 82.7% of patients were male, and the mean age was approximately 60 years, with a range of roughly 20 to 79. Patients were allowed to have had prior anti-PD-1, anti-PD-L1 or anti-CTLA-4 therapy, and 30% to 40% of the dose-escalation patients had been treated with checkpoint inhibitors. Partial responses were achieved by three dose-escalation patients, of whom one had hepatocellular carcinoma and two had cutaneous melanoma. Peripheral TCRbeta sequencing aimed to test whether ivuxolimab altered TCR sequence diversity and caused clonal T-cell expansion. The monotherapy dose-escalation portion (N of about 50 patients) of the phase I ivuxolimab trial is reported in the paper. What the work shows at the level of the full study, not this receptor alone: Low levels of normalized T-cell clonal expansion were also seen in some patients who did not respond. After ivuxolimab, expanded clones were on average more numerous among CD8+ T cells than among CD4+ T cells. At doses of 0.1 to 3.0 mg/kg, clonal expansion of both CD4+ and CD8+ T cells in blood was seen between baseline and week 6. In the 0.1-3.0 mg/kg groups, partial responders were among the patients with the lowest normalized peripheral clonal expansion, particularly in CD8+ T cells. The antigen specificity of the peripheral T cells that underwent clonal expansion was not determined.

Remarks on this clone: Its antigen has not been determined. Nothing much larger sits one base from this clone, and base qualities are not available.

To sequence the TCRbeta CDR3 region, genomic DNA was isolated from the sorted cells. The immunoSEQ Assay was used to sequence the TCRbeta CDR3 regions. TCRdb carries this immuneACCESS record with in-frame sequences only. Its versions omit some clonotypes, under half of them owing to an unresolved V gene in the studies checked, with the rest unexplained. The sample yields tens of thousands of clones; about 86% were counted once. 1.5% to 2% of the sample is taken by the ten largest. Patients with a history of autoimmune disease or receiving systemic immunosuppression were excluded from the trial. Peripheral blood for TCR sequencing was drawn from every dose cohort at baseline, at cycle 4 day 1 and at cycle 7 day 1. The samples were drawn from a first-in-human, open-label, multicenter phase I dose-escalation trial of ivuxolimab. Adults with locally advanced or metastatic head and neck squamous cell, hepatocellular, melanoma or renal cell carcinoma were enrolled in the trial. CD4+ and CD8+ T cells were sorted separately from peripheral blood before TCR sequencing.

The CDR3 holds 16 amino acids from the cysteine to the phenylalanine. Left in the record is the CDR3 DNA by itself, 48 bases read in frame from the first base. For this chain, trimming is 3 bases at the V end and 4 bases at the J end, and the number of junction bases without a gene match is 9. From a lookup of the germline V gene (reference sequence), CDR1 and CDR2 are LNHDA and SQIVND. The chain uses TRBV19 and TRBJ2-4; 7 junctional bases match TRBD2. This specimen was CD4+ or CD8+ T cells sorted from blood, taken in a trial of the OX40 agonist ivuxolimab. The clonotype originates from an adult with an advanced solid tumor such as melanoma, head and neck, liver or kidney cancer. The CDR3 loop reads CASSMVRQGLKNIQYF. The nucleotide sequence reads TGTGCCAGTAGTATGGTAAGGCAGGGACTAAAAAACATTCAGTACTTC.